This T cell receptor (beta chain) was found in a study of OX40 agonist ivuxolimab in advanced cancers. About the research overall: A mean age of about 59 years, range about 20 to 79, was recorded, and approximately 85% were male.

Worth noting for this clone: Its matching antigen is unknown.

Study-wide findings and caveats: Determination of antigen specificity was not performed for the expanded peripheral T cells. Low clonal expansion, among the lowest seen, marked partial responders at 0.1-3.0 mg/kg.

Clones were read by immunoSEQ multiplex PCR, and TCRdb kept only the in-frame ones, dropping some. The sample lists under 20,000 clones, 76% occurring once. Patients were ineligible given autoimmune disease history or systemic immunosuppression. The germline gives CDR1 MGHRA, CDR2 YSYEKL. The CDR3 runs to 18 residues. V dropped 0 bases and J dropped 4; count of bases not matched to a gene: 12. The TCR sequence derives from an adult with an advanced solid tumor such as melanoma, head and neck, liver or kidney cancer. Sample: CD4+ or CD8+ T cells sorted from blood, taken in a trial of the OX40 agonist ivuxolimab. V and J are TRBV4-1 and TRBJ2-1, with 7 bases matching TRBD2. CDR3 protein: CASSQDLPGTMNYNEQFF. DNA of the CDR3: TGCGCCAGCAGCCAAGATCTTCCCGGGACTATGAATTACAATGAGCAGTTCTTC.